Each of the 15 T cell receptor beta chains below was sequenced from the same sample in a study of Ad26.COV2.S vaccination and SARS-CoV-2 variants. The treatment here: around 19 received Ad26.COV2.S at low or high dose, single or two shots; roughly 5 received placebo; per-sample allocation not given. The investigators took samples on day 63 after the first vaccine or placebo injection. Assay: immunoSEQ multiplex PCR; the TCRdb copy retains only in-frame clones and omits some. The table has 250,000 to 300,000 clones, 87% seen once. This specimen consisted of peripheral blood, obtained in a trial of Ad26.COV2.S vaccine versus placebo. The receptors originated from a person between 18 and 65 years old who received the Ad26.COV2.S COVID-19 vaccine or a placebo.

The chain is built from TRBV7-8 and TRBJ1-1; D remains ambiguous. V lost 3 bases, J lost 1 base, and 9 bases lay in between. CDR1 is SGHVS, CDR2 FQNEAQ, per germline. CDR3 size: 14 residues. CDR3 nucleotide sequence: TGTGCCAGCAGCTTGGTCGATACGAACACTGAAGCTTTCTTT. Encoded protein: CASSLVDTNTEAFF.

In DNA, the CDR3 is TGTGCCAGCAGTACCCAGAGGACCACTGAAGCTTTCTTT. Its protein product is CASSTQRTTEAFF. The chain joins TRBV6-5 to TRBJ1-1; D not certain. The CDR3 extends over 13 amino acids. Germline assignment: CDR1 MNHEY and CDR2 SVGAGI. V lost 5 bases to trimming and J lost 4 bases, with 11 bases between them.

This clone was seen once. The CDR3 protein is CASSEVRGPSEQYF. Here the CDR3 DNA reads TGTGCCAGCAGTGAAGTCAGGGGCCCCAGCGAGCAGTACTTC. The chain recombines TRBV6-1 with TRBJ2-7; weak D call: TRBD1 (6 bases). The CDR3 spans 14 residues. Germline CDR1 is MNHNS and CDR2 is SASEGT. The germline V and J ends were trimmed by 1 base and 6 bases, with 13 bases remaining between them.

DNA for the CDR3: TGTGCCAGCAGCTTAAGGTTCAATCAGCCCCAGCATTTT. Its protein product is CASSLRFNQPQHF. The chain uses TRBV7-2 and TRBJ1-5; D remains ambiguous. The CDR3 loop spans 13 amino acids. The germline V and J ends were trimmed by 2 bases and 3 bases, with 5 bases remaining between them. Germline values: CDR1 SGHTA, CDR2 FQGNSA. Combining the CDR3 with reference TRBV7-2 and TRBJ1-5 gives the whole variable domain GAGVSQSPSNKVTEKGKDVELRCDPISGHTALYWYRQSLGQGLEFLIYFQGNSAPDKSGLPSDRFSAERTGGSVSTLTIQRTQQEDSAVYLCASSLRFNQPQHFGDGTRLSIL.

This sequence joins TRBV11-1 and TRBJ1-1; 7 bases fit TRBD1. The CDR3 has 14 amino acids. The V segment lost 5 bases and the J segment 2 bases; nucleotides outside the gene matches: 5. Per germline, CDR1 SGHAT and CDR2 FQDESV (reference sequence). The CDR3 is CASSLDRSNTEAFF. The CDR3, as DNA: TGTGCCAGCAGCCTGGACAGGAGTAACACTGAAGCTTTCTTT. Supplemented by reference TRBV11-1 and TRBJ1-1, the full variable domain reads EAEVAQSPRYKITEKSQAVAFWCDPISGHATLYWYRQILGQGPELLVQFQDESVVDDSQLPKDRFSAERLKGVDSTLKIQPAELGDSAMYLCASSLDRSNTEAFFGQGTRLTVV.

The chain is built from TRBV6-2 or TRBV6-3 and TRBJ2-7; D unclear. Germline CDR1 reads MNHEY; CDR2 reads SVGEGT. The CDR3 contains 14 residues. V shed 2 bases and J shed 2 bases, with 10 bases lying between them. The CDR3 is CASSYGVKTYEQYF. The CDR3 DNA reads TGTGCCAGCAGTTACGGGGTAAAAACCTACGAGCAGTACTTC.

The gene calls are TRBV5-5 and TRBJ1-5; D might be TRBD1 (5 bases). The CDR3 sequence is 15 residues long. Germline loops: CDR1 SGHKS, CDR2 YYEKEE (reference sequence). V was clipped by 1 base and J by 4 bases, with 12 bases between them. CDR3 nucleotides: TGTGCCAGCAGCTTGCAGGGAACTTTAAATCAGCCCCAGCATTTT. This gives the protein CASSLQGTLNQPQHF.

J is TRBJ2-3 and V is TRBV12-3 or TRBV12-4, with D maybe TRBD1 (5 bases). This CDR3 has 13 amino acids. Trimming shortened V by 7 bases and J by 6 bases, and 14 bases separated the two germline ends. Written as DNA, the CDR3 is TGTGCCAGCAATATAAACAGGATGGATACGCAGTATTTT. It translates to CASNINRMDTQYF.

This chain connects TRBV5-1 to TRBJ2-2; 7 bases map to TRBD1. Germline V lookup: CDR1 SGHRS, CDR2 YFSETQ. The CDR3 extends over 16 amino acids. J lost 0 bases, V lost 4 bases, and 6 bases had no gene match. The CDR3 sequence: CASSLTGDANTGELFF. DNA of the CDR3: TGCGCCAGCAGCCTCACAGGGGACGCGAACACCGGGGAGCTGTTTTTT. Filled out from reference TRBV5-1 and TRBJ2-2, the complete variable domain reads KAGVTQTPRYLIKTRGQQVTLSCSPISGHRSVSWYQQTPGQGLQFLFEYFSETQRNKGNFPGRFSGRQFSNSRSEMNVSTLELGDSALYLCASSLTGDANTGELFFGEGSRLTVL.

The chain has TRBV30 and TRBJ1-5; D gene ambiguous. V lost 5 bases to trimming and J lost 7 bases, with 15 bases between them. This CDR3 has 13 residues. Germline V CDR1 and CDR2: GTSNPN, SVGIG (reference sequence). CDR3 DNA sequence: TGTGCCTGGTCCCCCGGGTTAGGGCAGCCCCAGCATTTT. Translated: CAWSPGLGQPQHF. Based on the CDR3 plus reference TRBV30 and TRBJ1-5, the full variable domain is SQTIHQWPATLVQPVGSPLSLECTVEGTSNPNLYWYRQAAGRGLQLLFYSVGIGQISSEVPQNLSASRPQDRQFILSSKKLLLSDSGFYLCAWSPGLGQPQHFGDGTRLSIL.

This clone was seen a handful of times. The CDR3 reads CASSHSTGTGIYEQYF. The CDR3 nucleotides read TGCGCCAGCAGTCACTCCACCGGGACAGGAATATACGAGCAGTACTTC. The chain combines TRBV23-1 with TRBJ2-7, with 8 bases identical to TRBD1. TRBV23-1 is an ORF; its function is uncertain. V lost 3 bases, J lost 4 bases, and 11 bases stayed unmatched. This CDR3 has 16 amino acids.

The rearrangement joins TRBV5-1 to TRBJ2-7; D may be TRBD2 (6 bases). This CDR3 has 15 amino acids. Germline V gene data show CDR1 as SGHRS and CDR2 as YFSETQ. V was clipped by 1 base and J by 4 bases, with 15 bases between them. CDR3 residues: CASSLIPGTAYEQYF. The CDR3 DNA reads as TGCGCCAGCAGCTTGATTCCTGGGACTGCGTACGAGCAGTACTTC.

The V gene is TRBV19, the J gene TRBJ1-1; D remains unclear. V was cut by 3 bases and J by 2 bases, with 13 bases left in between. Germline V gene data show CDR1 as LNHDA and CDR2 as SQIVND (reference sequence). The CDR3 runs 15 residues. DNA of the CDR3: TGTGCCAGTAGTATTATTCGGGGAGGAAACACTGAAGCTTTCTTT. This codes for CASSIIRGGNTEAFF. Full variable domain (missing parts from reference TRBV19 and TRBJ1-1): DGGITQSPKYLFRKEGQNVTLSCEQNLNHDAMYWYRQDPGQGLRLIYYSQIVNDFQKGDIAEGYSVSREKKESFPLTVTSAQKNPTAFYLCASSIIRGGNTEAFFGQGTRLTVV.

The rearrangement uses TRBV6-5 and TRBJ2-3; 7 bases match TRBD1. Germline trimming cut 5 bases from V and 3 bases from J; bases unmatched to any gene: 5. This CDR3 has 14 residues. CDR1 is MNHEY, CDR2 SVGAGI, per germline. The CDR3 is CASSKIQGTDTQYF. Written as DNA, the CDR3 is TGTGCCAGCAGTAAAATACAGGGGACAGATACGCAGTATTTT.

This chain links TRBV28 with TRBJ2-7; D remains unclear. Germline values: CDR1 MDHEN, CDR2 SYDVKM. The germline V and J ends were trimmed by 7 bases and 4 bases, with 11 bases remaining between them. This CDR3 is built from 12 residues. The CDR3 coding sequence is TGTGCCAGCACCCAGTCCGGTTACGAGCAGTACTTC. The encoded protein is CASTQSGYEQYF. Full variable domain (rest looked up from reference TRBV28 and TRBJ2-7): DVKVTQSSRYLVKRTGEKVFLECVQDMDHENMFWYRQDPGLGLRLIYFSYDVKMKEKGDIPEGYSVSREKKERFSLILESASTNQTSMYLCASTQSGYEQYFGPGTRLTVT.